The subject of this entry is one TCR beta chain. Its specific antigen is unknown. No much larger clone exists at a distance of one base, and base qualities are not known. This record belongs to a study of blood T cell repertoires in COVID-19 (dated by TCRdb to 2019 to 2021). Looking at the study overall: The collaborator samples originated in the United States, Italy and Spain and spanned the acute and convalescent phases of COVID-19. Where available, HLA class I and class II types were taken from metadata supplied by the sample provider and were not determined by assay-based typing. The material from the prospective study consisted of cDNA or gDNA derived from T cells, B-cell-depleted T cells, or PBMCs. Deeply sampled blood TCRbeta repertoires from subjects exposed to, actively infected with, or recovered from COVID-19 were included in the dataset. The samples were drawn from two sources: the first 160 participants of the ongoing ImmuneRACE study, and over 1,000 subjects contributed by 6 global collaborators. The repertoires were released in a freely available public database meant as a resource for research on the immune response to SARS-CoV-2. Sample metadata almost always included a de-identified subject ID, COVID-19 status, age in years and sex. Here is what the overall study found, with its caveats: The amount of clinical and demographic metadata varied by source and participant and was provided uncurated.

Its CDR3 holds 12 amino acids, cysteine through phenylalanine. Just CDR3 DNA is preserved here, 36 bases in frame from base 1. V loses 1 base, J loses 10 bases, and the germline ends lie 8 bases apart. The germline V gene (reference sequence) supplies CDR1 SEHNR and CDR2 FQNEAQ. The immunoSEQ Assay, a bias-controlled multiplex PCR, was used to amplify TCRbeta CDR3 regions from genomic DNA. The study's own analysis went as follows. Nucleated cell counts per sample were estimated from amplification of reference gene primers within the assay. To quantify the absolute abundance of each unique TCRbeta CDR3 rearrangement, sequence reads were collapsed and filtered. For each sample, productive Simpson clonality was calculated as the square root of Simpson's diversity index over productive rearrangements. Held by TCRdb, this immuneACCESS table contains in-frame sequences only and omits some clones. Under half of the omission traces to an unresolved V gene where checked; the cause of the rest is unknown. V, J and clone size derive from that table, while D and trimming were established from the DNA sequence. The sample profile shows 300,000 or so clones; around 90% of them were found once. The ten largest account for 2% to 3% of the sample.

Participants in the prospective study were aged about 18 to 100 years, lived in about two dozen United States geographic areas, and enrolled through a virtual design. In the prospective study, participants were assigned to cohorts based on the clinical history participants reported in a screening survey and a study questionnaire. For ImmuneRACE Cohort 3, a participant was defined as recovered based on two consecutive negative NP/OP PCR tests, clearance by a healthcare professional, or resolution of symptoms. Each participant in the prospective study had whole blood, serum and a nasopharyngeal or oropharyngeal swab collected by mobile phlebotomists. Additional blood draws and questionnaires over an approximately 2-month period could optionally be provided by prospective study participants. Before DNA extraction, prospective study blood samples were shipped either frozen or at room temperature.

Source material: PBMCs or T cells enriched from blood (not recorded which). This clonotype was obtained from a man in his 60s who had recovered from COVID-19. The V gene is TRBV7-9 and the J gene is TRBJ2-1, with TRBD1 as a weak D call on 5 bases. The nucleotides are TGTGCCAGCAGCTTAGAGGGGAACGAGCAGTTCTTC. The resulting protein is CASSLEGNEQFF. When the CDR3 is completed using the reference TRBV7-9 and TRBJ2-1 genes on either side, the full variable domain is DTGVSQNPRHKITKRGQNVTFRCDPISEHNRLYWYRQTLGQGPEFLTYFQNEAQLEKSRLLSDRFSAERPKGSFSTLEIQRTEQGDSAMYLCASSLEGNEQFFGPGTRLTVL.